This TCR beta chain was obtained from a study of cytomegalovirus exposure and HLA in healthy donors. Study at large: There were some 400 genotyped donors. Of these, about 80% fell in the genetic ancestry cluster associated with self-reported Caucasian donors.

Of note for this clone: Its antigen is not identified.

General study points: It was 150 or so TCR beta chains that were listed as cytomegalovirus-associated. Data from an earlier analysis indicated that most TCR beta V segments were productive either about 87% or about 30% of the time.

This CDR3 has 16 amino acids. V lost 4 bases to trimming and J lost 5 bases; unmatched junction nucleotides: 10. The V gene's germline CDR1 is SGHNT and CDR2 YYREEE (reference sequence). The primer mix had 60 Vbeta and 13 Jbeta primers. Assay used: immunoSEQ multiplex PCR; TCRdb lists only in-frame clones, some missing. The sample yields around 110,000 clones, approximately 81% seen once. This chain uses TRBV5-4 with TRBJ2-1; 9 bases fit TRBD2. The source is a man aged 25-45 years in good health and CMV-seropositive. Material: PBMCs. CDR3 sequence: CASSLLSGGVNNEQFF. CDR3 in DNA: TGTGCCAGCAGCCTTCTTAGCGGGGGTGTCAACAATGAGCAGTTCTTC.